This TCR beta chain is from a study of blood T cell repertoires in COVID-19. The CDR3 extends over 12 amino acids. The germline gives CDR1 KGHSH, CDR2 LQKENI. V shed 6 bases and J shed 6 bases, with 9 bases lying between them. Assay used: immunoSEQ multiplex PCR; TCRdb lists only in-frame clones, some missing. This sample has about 21,000 clones; 93% occur once, and the top ten carry approximately 4%. This chain joins TRBV18 and TRBJ1-5, with D hard to call. The specimen was peripheral blood. This TCR came from a woman in her 50s with active COVID-19. The chain's CDR3 is CASSQARQPQHF. For the CDR3, the DNA is TGTGCCAGCTCGCAGGCACGTCAGCCCCAGCATTTT.